The entry below describes one T cell receptor beta chain. Its target is unknown. As the sequencing template, cDNA was produced by extracting RNA and reverse transcribing it. The data were produced by immunoSEQ multiplex PCR, yet TCRdb's version contains in-frame clones alone and is incomplete. This sample carries about 180,000 clones, 40% to 65% of them seen once, and the ten largest clones take approximately 11%. The data are from a study of CD8+ T cells in alopecia areata. Overall study findings and caveats: Scalp and blood retained many expanded lesional clones during tofacitinib. Scalp clonality, together with expanded CD8+ clones among the top 100, fell significantly with tofacitinib.

The CDR3 covers 13 residues. Per germline, CDR1 SQVTM and CDR2 ANQGSEA. V was clipped by 0 bases and J by 6 bases; unmatched bases: 2. Treatment reported: oral pan-JAK inhibitor, 5-10 mg twice daily. The V call is TRBV29-1, the J call TRBJ1-2, with 9 positions matching TRBD1. This TCR derives from a human donor with alopecia areata. Sequenced here: CD8+ T cells sorted from blood, sampled at week 24, from a patient treated with tofacitinib. The CDR3: CSVEEGTGNGYTF. CDR3 DNA sequence: TGCAGCGTTGAAGAAGGGACAGGGAATGGCTACACCTTC.